This TCR beta chain originates from a study of T cell responses to AZD1222 COVID-19 vaccine. Overall study context: Pooling was applied to second doses at about 4 or about 12 weeks. Findings and caveats of the study: Recipients of AZD1222 seropositive at baseline numbered only five or six. Once two AZD1222 doses were given, Spike-specific TCR breadth and depth went up. Donors, mostly white British, included more females; clonal diversity was possibly underestimated.

Produced via immunoSEQ multiplex PCR; TCRdb's table is partial and in-frame only. This sample yields 100,000 to 130,000 clones, of which approximately 88% are seen a single time; roughly 6.5% belongs to the top ten. As to this clone: The target antigen is unknown.

The germline V gene encodes CDR1 LGHNT and CDR2 FRNRAP. The CDR3 extends over 16 amino acids. V lost 5 bases, J lost 7 bases, and 10 bases stayed unmatched. This sequence joins TRBV12-5 and TRBJ2-1; 11 bases align to TRBD2. The sequence derives from an adult in good health. The sequencing here drew on peripheral blood, taken on day 0 of AZD1222 vaccination. The CDR3 spells CASGPPGTSGPNEQFF. As DNA, the CDR3 is TGTGCTAGTGGTCCCCCCGGGACTAGCGGCCCAAATGAGCAGTTCTTC.